Sequencing of this TCR beta chain was carried out in a study of T cell changes during pregnancy in multiple sclerosis. This clone has ten or more counts. The same CDR3 arises from other DNA sequences in this sample as well. In germline, CDR1 is LGHNA, CDR2 YSLEER. The CDR3 length is 14 residues. Trimming removed 0 bases from V and 5 bases from J, with 10 bases in between. Some clones are missing from TCRdb's copy, which holds only in-frame ones; the method was immunoSEQ multiplex PCR. The sample includes 55,000 to 65,000 clones, about 91% seen only once; the top ten take 0.8% to 1%. This sequence originates from a female donor with multiple sclerosis, enrolled in a pregnancy study. The chain couples TRBV4-3 to TRBJ1-2; weak D call: TRBD1 (6 bases). Sample: peripheral blood, taken in the first trimester of pregnancy. CDR3 amino acids: CASSQEGARYGYTF. The CDR3 DNA follows: TGCGCCAGCAGCCAAGAGGGGGCGAGGTATGGCTACACCTTC.